The clone carrying this T cell receptor beta chain turned up a few times. What it recognizes is unknown. Vbeta (60) and Jbeta (13) primers were used in the PCR. Profiling relied on immunoSEQ multiplex PCR, and the TCRdb table lists in-frame clones only, not all of them. This sample has about 130,000 clones, with around 70% found just once. This specimen belongs to a study of cytomegalovirus exposure and HLA in healthy donors. Whole-study findings and limits: Association of a missense DCLRE1C variant with TCR beta V- and J-gene trimming was reported in a later analysis.

Sequenced material: PBMCs. This receptor was obtained from a young man in good health and CMV-seronegative.

DNA for the CDR3: TGTGCCAGCCGCTACTCACTAGCGGGAGATAATGAGCAGTTCTTC. Translated: CASRYSLAGDNEQFF. The chain carries TRBV28 and TRBJ2-1; 11 bases are a match to TRBD2. Germline CDR1 is MDHEN and CDR2 is SYDVKM. The CDR3 sequence is 15 residues long. Unmatched junction bases numbered 10, after V lost 8 bases and J lost 7 bases. Using reference TRBV28 and TRBJ2-1 for the parts outside the CDR3, the full variable domain is DVKVTQSSRYLVKRTGEKVFLECVQDMDHENMFWYRQDPGLGLRLIYFSYDVKMKEKGDIPEGYSVSREKKERFSLILESASTNQTSMYLCASRYSLAGDNEQFFGPGTRLTVL.